The present T cell receptor (beta chain) was sequenced within a study of blood T cell repertoires in COVID-19. Study in general: The analysed material was cDNA or gDNA that came from T cells, B-cell-depleted T cells, or PBMCs.

In germline, CDR1 is SGHNT, CDR2 YYREEE (reference sequence). This CDR3 is 15 amino acids long. Losses at the gene ends were 4 bases for V and 2 bases for J; bases not matched to a gene: 6. Generated by immunoSEQ multiplex PCR, the TCRdb table keeps only in-frame clones and is missing some. The profile shows just over 90,000 clones, around three quarters of them singletons. The TCR sequence derives from a man in his 70s with acute or convalescent COVID-19. Sequencing used peripheral blood. The chain has TRBV5-4 and TRBJ2-3; TRBD1 matches at 8 bases. The CDR3 DNA is TGTGCCAGCAGCACCCCGACAGGGGTCACAGATACGCAGTATTTT. As protein: CASSTPTGVTDTQYF. The whole variable domain, filled in from reference TRBV5-4 and TRBJ2-3, reads ETGVTQSPTHLIKTRGQQVTLRCSSQSGHNTVSWYQQALGQGPQFIFQYYREEENGRGNFPPRFSGLQFPNYSSELNVNALELDDSALYLCASSTPTGVTDTQYFGPGTRLTVL.